Listed below are T cell receptor beta chains from one sample, sequenced in a study of T cells in Graves' hyperthyroidism and ophthalmopathy. TCRdb re-called the multiplex PCR reads with MiXCR, one entry per CDR3 protein. The sample carries around 800,000 distinct CDR3 sequences, 35% to 40% recorded once. The material sequenced was blood. The receptors were sampled from a man younger than 35 with Graves' hyperthyroidism. The CDR3 runs from the conserved cysteine through the conserved F or W. The D gene is left open where the match is weak. A row's size may be missing; if present it is once, few, many or a size class.

j_gene,d_gene,v_gene,len,abundance,CDR3nt,CDR3aa
TRBJ1-1,-,TRBV5-1,13,many,TGCGCCAGCAGCGATCAGGGTGGGACTGAAGCTTTCTTT,CASSDQGGTEAFF
TRBJ2-5,-,TRBV4-1,18,-,TGCGCCAGCAGCCTAAACCCAGGGACTTCAGCTCCCCAAGAGACCCAGTACTTC,CASSLNPGTSAPQETQYF
TRBJ2-3,-,TRBV24-1,16,-,TGTGCCACCAGTGATCCCGGGACTTCTAGCACAGATACGCAGTATTTT,CATSDPGTSSTDTQYF
TRBJ2-7,TRBD1,TRBV20-1,20,-,TGCAGTGCTAGCAAACCTAGCGTCACCGACCGCCGGACAGGGTTCGGCGAGCAGTACTTC,CSASKPSVTDRRTGFGEQYF
TRBJ1-4,-,TRBV29-1,14,many,TGCAGCGTGCGACCCGGGACCTCTAATGAAAAACTGTTTTTT,CSVRPGTSNEKLFF
TRBJ2-6,-,TRBV9,15,few,TGTGCCAGCAGCCCCACGTTTGGTGGGGCCAACGTCCTGACTTTC,CASSPTFGGANVLTF
TRBJ1-1,-,TRBV12-3/TRBV12-4,14,many,TGTGCCAGCAGCCCCTCAGGCTGGAGGACTGAAGCTTTCTTT,CASSPSGWRTEAFF
TRBJ2-5,-,TRBV15,15,many,TGTGCCACCAGCAGAGATTGGACATACCAAGAGACCCAGTACTTC,CATSRDWTYQETQYF
TRBJ2-6,-,TRBV10-3,16,-,TGTGCCACCCTAGGGCCAGGGGGGACTGGGGCCAACGTCCTGACTTTC,CATLGPGGTGANVLTF
TRBJ1-1,-,TRBV7-6,15,-,TGTGCCAGCAGCCAAGCGGGGGGAGCGAACACTGAAGCTTTCTTT,CASSQAGGANTEAFF